One and the same sample provided the 14 T cell receptor beta chains below, sequenced in a study of tumor-infiltrating lymphocytes in primary liver carcinoma. Unsorted bulk tissue (roughly 17-32 mg) underwent RNA and DNA co-extraction. Constant-region priming of approximately 0.55 ug total RNA yielded TCR beta cDNA. Construction of TCR beta libraries relied on three successive nested multiplex PCR rounds employing slightly modified ARM-PCR. TRBV1-TRBV30 forward primers and a C-beta reverse primer were used in the first two PCR rounds, which each ran for approximately 11 cycles. Via MiXCR, TCRdb re-called the multiplex PCR reads, giving one row per CDR3 protein. The table shows 90,000 to 150,000 distinct CDR3 sequences, with nearly 70% occurring only once. Material: tumor-adjacent normal liver tissue. The receptors derive from a woman aged 60 to 75 with primary liver carcinoma and hepatitis B virus infection.

This clonotype has only a few counts. V and J are TRBV29-1 and TRBJ2-7, with D possibly TRBD2 on 5 matching bases. The CDR3 is 13 residues long. Germline-derived CDR1 and CDR2 are SQVTM and ANQGSEA. The CDR3 DNA reads TGCAGTGTAGCGAGTAGCTTCACCTACGAGCAGTACTTC. Protein sequence: CSVASSFTYEQYF.

Worth noting for this clonotype: Germline is not matched at one junction end, which may reflect a read error. This chain links TRBV6-1 with TRBJ1-5, with a weak D call TRBD1 (6 bases). This CDR3 has 18 amino acids. The germline CDR1 and CDR2 sequences are MNHNS and SASEGT. The CDR3 DNA follows: TGTGCTAGCAGTACCCTGACAGGCGAGGGTTATAGCAATCAGCCCCAACATTTT. Translation: CASSTLTGEGYSNQPQHF.

As to this clonotype: A read error may be the cause here, since a much bigger clone is one base away. The chain couples TRBV12-3 or TRBV12-4 to TRBJ2-3, with D possibly matching TRBD2 (6 bases). The CDR3 length is 14 residues. V was pared by 7 bases and J by 5 bases, with 16 bases between. The DNA of the CDR3 is TGTGCCAGCATACGGGAGTGGGGCATAGATACGCAGTATTTT. Its protein is CASIREWGIDTQYF.

Of note for this clonotype: No conserved phenylalanine or tryptophan is present at the end of the CDR3, so a read error is the likely explanation. The chain couples TRBV4-1 to TRBJ1-5; D might be TRBD1 (6 bases). The CDR3 is 15 residues long. Germline loops: CDR1 MGHRA, CDR2 YSYEKL. For the CDR3, the DNA is TGCGCCAGTAGCCTGGGGGCAGGGCCGACTCAGCCCCAGCATTCT. Protein: CASSLGAGPTQPQHS.

A word on this clonotype: The conserved final phenylalanine or tryptophan is absent from the CDR3, which likely points to a read error. V and J are TRBV6-5 and TRBJ2-7; possibly TRBD2 for D (5 bases). The CDR3 has 16 residues. Germline CDR1 MNHEY, CDR2 SVGAGI. The DNA of the CDR3 is TGTGTCAGCAGTCAACTGATAGGGAGCCCGATCTACGAGCAGTACTTA. Translating it yields CVSSQLIGSPIYEQYL.

As for this clonotype: Germline is not matched at one junction end, which may reflect a read error. V usage is TRBV5-4 and J usage is TRBJ1-1; 7 nucleotides agree with TRBD1. The CDR3 runs to 15 residues. Germline CDR1 reads SGHNT; CDR2 reads YYREEE (reference sequence). The CDR3 loop is CASSPVDRVNTEALF. Written as DNA, the CDR3 is TGTGCCAGCAGCCCGGTCGACAGGGTGAATACTGAAGCTTTATTT.

Concerning this clonotype itself: At one of its ends the junction is not consistent with the germline gene, which may arise from a read error. The V and J genes are TRBV11-2 and TRBJ2-1, with 7 bases aligning to TRBD2. CDR3 length: 15 residues. The germline V gene encodes CDR1 SGHAT and CDR2 FQNNGV. This CDR3 reads CTSSPGTNGINGQFF. The CDR3 DNA reads as TGTACCAGCAGCCCGGGGACTAACGGGATCAATGGGCAGTTCTTC. The full variable domain, in which reference TRBV11-2 and TRBJ2-1 provide the parts outside the CDR3, is EAGVAQSPRYKIIEKRQSVAFWCNPISGHATLYWYQQILGQGPKLLIQFQNNGVVDDSQLPKDRFSAERLKGVDSTLKIQPAKLEDSAVYLCTSSPGTNGINGQFFGPGTRLTVL.

As for this clonotype: The junction departs from the called germline gene at one end, perhaps through a read error. The chain recombines TRBV29-1 with TRBJ1-1, with a weak D call TRBD1 (5 bases). The CDR3 covers 13 residues. CDR1 and CDR2 (germline): SQVTM, ANQGSEA. CDR3 nucleotides: TGCAGCCTTGAAACCAGGGCAAACACTGAAGCTTTCTTT. Its protein product is CSLETRANTEAFF.

This clonotype appeared once. At one end, the junction sequence differs from germline, possibly due to a read error. V usage is TRBV6-1 and J usage is TRBJ2-7, with no clear D. This CDR3 has 13 amino acids. Germline lookup yields CDR1 MNHNS and CDR2 SASEGT. This chain's CDR3 is CANSERANCEQYF. The CDR3 coding sequence is TGTGCCAACAGTGAAAGGGCGAACTGCGAGCAGTACTTC.

J is TRBJ1-4 and V is TRBV6-1, with D possibly matching TRBD1 (5 bases). The CDR3 runs to 15 residues. CDR1 is MNHNS, CDR2 SASEGT, per germline. The germline V and J ends were trimmed by 6 bases and 4 bases, with 15 bases remaining between them. CDR3 in DNA: TGTGCCAGCAGCATAGACAGAGCAATTAATGAAAAACTGTTTTTT. Its protein product is CASSIDRAINEKLFF.

This clonotype showed up just a few times. This may be a read error: a much more frequent sequence differs by one nucleotide. Lacking the conserved final phenylalanine or tryptophan, this CDR3 likely reflects a read error. The chain joins TRBV29-1 to TRBJ1-1; D gene uncertain. CDR1 is SQVTM and CDR2 is ANQGSEA in the germline V gene. The CDR3 contains 13 residues. The V gene lost 7 bases and the J gene lost 0 bases, with 12 bases spanning the gap. DNA of the CDR3: TGCAGCGGTCGTTGGACCCTGAACACTGAAGCTTTCTCT. Its protein is CSGRWTLNTEAFS.

Many counts were recorded for this clonotype. The gene calls are TRBV6-5 and TRBJ1-3, with unresolved D. Germline V CDR1 and CDR2: MNHEY, SVGAGI. Trimming cost V 2 bases and J 0 bases, with 8 bases left between them. This CDR3 region has 15 residues. This CDR3 reads CASSYGRSSGNTIYF. CDR3 in DNA: TGTGCCAGCAGTTACGGGAGGAGCTCTGGAAACACCATATATTTT.

This clonotype was detected many times. The chain couples TRBV12-5 to TRBJ2-5; TRBD1 is a possible D gene (6 bases). This CDR3 spans 13 amino acids. Per germline, CDR1 LGHNT and CDR2 FRNRAP. V was clipped by 6 bases and J by 2 bases, with 10 bases between them. CDR3 sequence (DNA): TGTGCTAGTGGCAATGGACAGCAAGAGACCCAGTACTTC. This gives the protein CASGNGQQETQYF.

This clonotype showed up just a few times. The conserved phenylalanine or tryptophan is not found at the CDR3 terminus, so this likely reflects a read error. The DNA is left out, because the CDR3 cannot be placed on it with certainty; the CDR3 is given as TCRdb lists it. V gene TRBV11-2 combines with J gene TRBJ1-4; TRBD1 was called by the table and not checked on the DNA. The germline V gene has CDR1 SGHAT and CDR2 FQNNGV. The CDR3 is 15 residues long, counting both termini. Here the CDR3 reads CATSLEGGENEKLSI.